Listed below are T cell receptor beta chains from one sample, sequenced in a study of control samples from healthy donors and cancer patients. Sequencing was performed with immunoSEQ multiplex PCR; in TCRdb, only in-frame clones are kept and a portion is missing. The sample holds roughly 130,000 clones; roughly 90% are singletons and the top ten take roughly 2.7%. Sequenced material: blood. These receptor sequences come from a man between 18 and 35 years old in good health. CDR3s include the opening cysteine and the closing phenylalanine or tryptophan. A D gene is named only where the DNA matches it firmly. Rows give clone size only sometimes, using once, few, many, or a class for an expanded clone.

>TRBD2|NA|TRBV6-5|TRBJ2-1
CAWAAGESYNEQFF
TGTGCCTGGGCGGCGGGAGAATCCTACAATGAGCAGTTCTTC
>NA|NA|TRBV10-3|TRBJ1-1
CAISAPQGPAFF
TGTGCCATCAGTGCCCCACAGGGTCCGGCTTTCTTT
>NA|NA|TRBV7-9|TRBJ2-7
CASSLPGDTGNEQYF
TGTGCCAGCAGCTTACCCGGGGACACTGGAAACGAGCAGTACTTC
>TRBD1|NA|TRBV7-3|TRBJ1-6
CASSQGTGGHSPLHF
TGTGCCAGCAGCCAAGGGACAGGAGGGCACTCACCCCTCCACTTT
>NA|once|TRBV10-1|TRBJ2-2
CASSEREKVGELFF
TGCGCCAGCAGTGAGAGGGAGAAAGTAGGGGAGCTGTTTTTT
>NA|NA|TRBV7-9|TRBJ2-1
CASSLSVVEQFF
TGTGCCAGCAGCTTATCAGTTGTTGAGCAGTTCTTC
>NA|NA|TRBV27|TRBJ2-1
CASSLSSRGTNDEQFF
TGTGCCAGCAGTTTATCTTCCCGGGGAACAAATGACGAGCAGTTCTTC
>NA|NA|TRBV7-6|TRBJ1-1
CASAGGRGTEAFF
TGTGCCAGCGCGGGGGGGAGGGGCACTGAAGCTTTCTTT
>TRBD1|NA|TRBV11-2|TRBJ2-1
CASSLEGGQGPRNEQFF
TGTGCCAGCAGCTTAGAAGGGGGACAGGGGCCCCGGAATGAGCAGTTCTTC
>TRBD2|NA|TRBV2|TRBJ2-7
CASSDGLAGAPGGYEQYF
TGTGCCAGCAGTGACGGACTAGCGGGGGCCCCAGGGGGCTACGAGCAGTACTTC
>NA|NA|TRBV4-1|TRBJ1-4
CASSTRPDEKLFF
TGCGCCAGCAGCACTCGTCCTGATGAAAAACTGTTTTTT
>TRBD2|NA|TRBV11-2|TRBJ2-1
CASIPAGAWNEQFF
TGTGCCAGCATCCCAGCGGGGGCGTGGAATGAGCAGTTCTTC
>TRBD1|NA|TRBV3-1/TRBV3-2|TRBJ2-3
CASSFRTGRGDTQYF
TGTGCCAGCAGCTTCCGGACAGGTCGCGGAGATACGCAGTATTTT
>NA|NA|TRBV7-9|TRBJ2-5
CASSLSAPAPQETQYF
TGTGCCAGCAGCTTAAGTGCTCCCGCGCCCCAAGAGACCCAGTACTTC
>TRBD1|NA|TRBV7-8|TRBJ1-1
CASSSADRGGTEAFF
TGTGCCAGCAGCTCAGCGGACAGGGGAGGAACTGAAGCTTTCTTT
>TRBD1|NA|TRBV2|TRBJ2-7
CASSGTGSSYEQYF
TGTGCCAGCAGCGGGACAGGGAGCTCCTACGAGCAGTACTTC
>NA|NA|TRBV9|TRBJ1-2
CASSARDYGYTF
TGTGCCAGCAGCGCCCGGGACTATGGCTACACCTTC
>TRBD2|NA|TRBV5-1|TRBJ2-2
CASSLSGSLNTGELFF
TGCGCCAGCAGCTTGAGCGGGAGCCTGAACACCGGGGAGCTGTTTTTT
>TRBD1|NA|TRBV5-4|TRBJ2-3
CASSFKSGQGIFSDTQYF
TGTGCCAGCAGCTTTAAGTCGGGACAGGGGATTTTTTCGGATACGCAGTATTTT
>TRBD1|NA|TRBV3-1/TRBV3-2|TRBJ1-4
CASSQGQGNEKLFF
TGTGCCAGCAGCCAAGGACAGGGGAATGAAAAACTGTTTTTT
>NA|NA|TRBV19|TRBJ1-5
CASSVGGGTPQHF
TGTGCCAGTAGTGTCGGAGGGGGGACTCCCCAGCATTTT
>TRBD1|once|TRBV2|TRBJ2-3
CASSENDRDTDTQYF
TGTGCCAGCAGTGAAAACGACAGGGACACAGATACGCAGTATTTT
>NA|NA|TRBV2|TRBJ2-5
CASSAEETQYF
TGTGCCAGCAGTGCTGAGGAGACCCAGTACTTC
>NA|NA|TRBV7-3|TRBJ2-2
CASSPPGPLGIGELFF
TGTGCCAGCAGCCCGCCGGGCCCTCTTGGAATCGGGGAGCTGTTTTTT
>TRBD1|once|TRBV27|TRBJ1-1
CASRVTGLRTEAFF
TGTGCCAGCAGGGTGACAGGGTTGAGGACTGAAGCTTTCTTT
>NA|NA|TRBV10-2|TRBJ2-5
CASSETGLQETQYF
TGCGCCAGCAGTGAGACCGGGCTCCAAGAGACCCAGTACTTC
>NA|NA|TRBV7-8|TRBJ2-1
CASSLARRGPDNEQFF
TGTGCCAGCAGCTTAGCTCGGAGGGGGCCCGACAATGAGCAGTTCTTC
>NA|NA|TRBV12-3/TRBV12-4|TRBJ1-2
CASSLLGGGYTF
TGTGCCAGCAGTTTATTGGGGGGCGGCTACACCTTC
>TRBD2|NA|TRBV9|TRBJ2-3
CASSVGAGGRDTQYF
TGTGCCAGCAGCGTAGGGGCGGGAGGCAGAGATACGCAGTATTTT
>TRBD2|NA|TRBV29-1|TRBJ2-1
CSVGGGYNEQFF
TGCAGCGTTGGGGGGGGCTACAATGAGCAGTTCTTC
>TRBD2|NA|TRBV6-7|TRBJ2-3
CASSYYRASGRRTDTQYF
TGTGCCAGCAGTTACTATCGAGCTAGCGGGAGAAGGACAGATACGCAGTATTTT
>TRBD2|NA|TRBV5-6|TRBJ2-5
CASSEWGLAGTETQYF
TGTGCCAGCAGCGAGTGGGGACTAGCGGGTACTGAGACCCAGTACTTC
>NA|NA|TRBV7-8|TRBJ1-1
CASSLDRLGHYTEAFF
TGTGCCAGCAGCTTGGACCGTCTAGGACACTACACTGAAGCTTTCTTT
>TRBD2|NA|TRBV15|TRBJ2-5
CATSTLGPGLAGWQETQYF
TGTGCCACCAGCACCCTGGGCCCAGGACTAGCGGGGTGGCAAGAGACCCAGTACTTC
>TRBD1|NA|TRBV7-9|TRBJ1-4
CASSPARDRGGDEKLFF
TGTGCCAGCAGCCCAGCCCGGGACAGGGGAGGGGATGAAAAACTGTTTTTT